This T cell receptor beta chain was sequenced during a study of Ad26.COV2.S vaccination and SARS-CoV-2 variants. Repertoires were generated with immunoSEQ multiplex PCR, while TCRdb's copy carries only in-frame clones and drops some. The sample carries 300,000 to 350,000 clones, 70% to 90% recorded once. Treatment denoted: around 19 received Ad26.COV2.S at low or high dose, single or two shots; several received placebo; per-sample allocation not given. Samples came from day 63 after the first vaccine or placebo injection. V was pared by 0 bases and J by 0 bases, with 9 bases between. This CDR3 is built from 15 residues. Germline values: CDR1 SGHRS, CDR2 YFSETQ.

Source: peripheral blood, taken in a trial of Ad26.COV2.S vaccine versus placebo. The sequence was obtained from a person aged 18 to 59 who received the Ad26.COV2.S COVID-19 vaccine or a placebo. The chain is built from TRBV5-1 and TRBJ1-2; D gene unclear. Written as DNA, the CDR3 is TGCGCCAGCAGCTTGGGTACCCAAGCTAACTATGGCTACACCTTC. Amino acid sequence: CASSLGTQANYGYTF.